These 3 T cell receptor beta chains came from one sample sequenced in a study of radiotherapy plus CTLA-4 blockade in lung cancer. Libraries were prepared by immunoSEQ multiplex PCR; TCRdb keeps only in-frame clonotypes and omits some of them. The sample holds some 49,000 clones, about 85% seen once. This specimen was peripheral blood, taken from a patient treated with radiotherapy plus ipilimumab. The receptors stem from a human donor with non-small cell lung cancer whose response to radiotherapy plus ipilimumab could not be evaluated.

V is TRBV7-8 and J is TRBJ2-6; 8 nucleotides match TRBD1. This CDR3 is 16 amino acids long. Per germline, CDR1 SGHVS and CDR2 FQNEAQ. The V gene end was trimmed by 3 bases and the J gene end by 2 bases; junction bases not matched to a gene: 3. In nucleotides, the CDR3 is TGTGCCAGCAGCTTGACAGGGGACGCTGGGGCCAACGTCCTGACTTTC. It codes for CASSLTGDAGANVLTF.

The V call is TRBV4-3, the J call TRBJ1-2; D is unresolved. With 2 bases removed from V and 6 bases from J, the gap between germline ends came to 13 bases. Germline values: CDR1 LGHNA, CDR2 YSLEER. This CDR3 has 14 residues. The CDR3 coding sequence is TGCGCCAGCAGCCAACGAGGCAGTCCGAATGGCTACACCTTC. Its translation is CASSQRGSPNGYTF.

The CDR3 DNA reads TGTGCCAGCAGCCCTAGTGGACAAAGCAATCAGCCCCAGCATTTT. This codes for CASSPSGQSNQPQHF. V usage is TRBV9 and J usage is TRBJ1-5; the D gene is possibly TRBD1 (5 bases). V lost 4 bases to trimming and J lost 1 base, with 12 bases between them. The CDR3 spans 15 residues. Germline-derived CDR1 and CDR2 are SGDLS and YYNGEE.